This T cell receptor (beta chain) was profiled in a study of blood T cells in healthy people across ages. Study-wide context: About one barcoded beta molecule was captured per two T cells (by template switching). Study outcomes and limitations: Per million T cells, TCR beta diversity dropped about linearly as age rose.

This clonotype was recorded a few times. Its matching antigen is unknown. A second PCR, run for roughly 7 to 12 cycles, used a sample-barcoded 5' primer plus a J-beta primer mix. Every sample produced at least 2.5 million CDR3-containing paired-end reads. TCRdb re-derived calls from the 5' RACE reads in MiXCR, one entry per CDR3 protein. Of over 1,500,000 distinct CDR3 sequences in the sample, roughly two fifths are singletons; the top ten hold roughly 23%. This CDR3 contains 12 residues. Germline lookup yields CDR1 SEHNR and CDR2 FQNEAQ (reference sequence). With 3 bases removed from V and 4 bases from J, the gap between germline ends came to 5 bases.

The chain is built from TRBV7-9 and TRBJ2-3; D gene unclear. The sequence derives from a human donor in good health. Sequenced sample: blood. The CDR3 sequence: CASSFFSDTQYF. The CDR3 nucleotides are TGTGCCAGCAGCTTCTTTTCAGATACGCAGTATTTT. The entire variable domain, with the rest obtained from reference TRBV7-9 and TRBJ2-3, is as follows: DTGVSQNPRHKITKRGQNVTFRCDPISEHNRLYWYRQTLGQGPEFLTYFQNEAQLEKSRLLSDRFSAERPKGSFSTLEIQRTEQGDSAMYLCASSFFSDTQYFGPGTRLTVL.